The 9 T cell receptor beta chains below come from one sample, sequenced in a study of cytomegalovirus exposure and HLA in healthy donors. The PCR ran on 60 Vbeta and 13 Jbeta primers. Sequencing used immunoSEQ multiplex PCR; TCRdb keeps in-frame clones, though not all of them. The table includes approximately 220,000 clones, about 75% detected once. The specimen sequenced was PBMCs. The receptors shown here come from a man aged 18 to 29 in good health and CMV-seronegative.

This chain links TRBV7-9 with TRBJ2-3, with D perhaps matching TRBD1 (5 bases). Trimming stripped 1 base from V and 2 bases from J, with 13 bases between. The CDR3 is made up of 16 amino acids. Germline CDR1 reads SEHNR; CDR2 reads FQNEAQ (reference sequence). For the CDR3, the DNA is TGTGCCAGCAGCTTAGAAGGGGCGGATATCACAGATACGCAGTATTTT. As protein: CASSLEGADITDTQYF.

The V gene is TRBV11-2, the J gene TRBJ1-2; D gene ambiguous. The V and J ends lost 1 base and 8 bases respectively, with 14 bases between them. Looked up from germline, CDR1 is SGHAT and CDR2 is FQNNGV. The CDR3 is 14 amino acids. The CDR3 reads CASSLGGLGFGYTF. Here the CDR3 DNA reads TGTGCCAGCAGCTTAGGAGGGTTGGGGTTCGGCTACACCTTC.

This chain links TRBV18 with TRBJ1-2; 8 nucleotides line up with TRBD1. Germline-derived CDR1 and CDR2 are KGHSH and LQKENI. This CDR3 has 16 residues. J lost 2 bases, V lost 0 bases, and 5 bases had no gene match. CDR3 DNA: TGTGCCAGCTCACCACCGAATGGACAGGGAAACTATGGCTACACCTTC. It translates to CASSPPNGQGNYGYTF.

The chain joins TRBV11-2 to TRBJ1-5; tentatively, D is TRBD1 (5 bases). This CDR3 has 14 residues. CDR1 SGHAT and CDR2 FQNNGV come from the germline V gene. V lost 3 bases to trimming and J lost 3 bases, with 9 bases between them. In nucleotides, the CDR3 is TGTGCCAGCAGCTTCGACAGCCCCAATCAGCCCCAGCATTTT. As protein: CASSFDSPNQPQHF. The full variable domain, rest sourced from reference TRBV11-2 and TRBJ1-5, is EAGVAQSPRYKIIEKRQSVAFWCNPISGHATLYWYQQILGQGPKLLIQFQNNGVVDDSQLPKDRFSAERLKGVDSTLKIQPAKLEDSAVYLCASSFDSPNQPQHFGDGTRLSIL.

This CDR3 is CASSDLAGGGAHSTDTQYF. CDR3 DNA: TGTGCCAGCAGTGACCTAGCGGGGGGAGGAGCACATAGCACAGATACGCAGTATTTT. V gene TRBV2 combines with J gene TRBJ2-3; 11 bases are shared with TRBD2. The CDR3 spans 19 residues. The germline gives CDR1 SNHLY, CDR2 FYNNEI. V trimming: 3 bases; J trimming: 0 bases; junction bases outside the gene matches: 11.

This chain joins TRBV28 and TRBJ1-2, with 8 nucleotides matching TRBD1. The CDR3 has 14 amino acids. Germline lookup yields CDR1 MDHEN and CDR2 SYDVKM. V gave up 8 bases and J gave up 3 bases; unmatched junction bases: 8. The CDR3 region has the DNA TGTGCCAGCTCGGGGCAGGGGGCGGACTATGGCTACACCTTC. Residues: CASSGQGADYGYTF.

The rearrangement links TRBV7-3 to TRBJ2-1, with 11 bases lining up with TRBD2. Trimming took 5 bases from V and 3 from J; bases not matched to a gene: 3. The CDR3 runs 15 residues. Germline CDR1 and CDR2: SGHTA and FQGTGA. CDR3 bases: TGTGCCAGCAGCATACTAGCGGGGGACTACAATGAGCAGTTCTTC. Its translation is CASSILAGDYNEQFF.

The V gene is TRBV19, the J gene TRBJ2-3, with 7 bases that match TRBD2. Trimming took 7 bases from V and 2 from J; bases not matched to a gene: 3. The CDR3 has 13 amino acids. Per germline, CDR1 LNHDA and CDR2 SQIVND (reference sequence). In DNA, the CDR3 is TGTGCCAGTACTAGCGGCGACACAGATACGCAGTATTTT. This sequence encodes CASTSGDTDTQYF.

This chain uses TRBV5-1 with TRBJ2-1; 7 bases agree with TRBD1. This CDR3 comprises 15 residues. V was pared by 0 bases and J by 6 bases, with 6 bases of the junction left unmatched. Germline CDR1 SGHRS, CDR2 YFSETQ. DNA for the CDR3: TGCGCCAGCAGCTTGGCCCAGGGGGTCATCAATGAGCAGTTCTTC. It specifies CASSLAQGVINEQFF.